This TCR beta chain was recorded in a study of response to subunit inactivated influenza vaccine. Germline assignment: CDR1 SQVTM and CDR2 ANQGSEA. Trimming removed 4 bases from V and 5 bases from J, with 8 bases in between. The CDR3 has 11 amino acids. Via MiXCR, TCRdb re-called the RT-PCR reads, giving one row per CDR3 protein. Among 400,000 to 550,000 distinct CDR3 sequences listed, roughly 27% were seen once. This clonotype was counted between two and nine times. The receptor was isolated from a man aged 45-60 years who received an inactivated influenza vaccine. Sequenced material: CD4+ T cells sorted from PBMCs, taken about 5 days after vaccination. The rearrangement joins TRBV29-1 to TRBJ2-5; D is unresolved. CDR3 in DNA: TGCAGCGTTGCCCCCGAGGAGACCCAGTACTTC. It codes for CSVAPEETQYF.